The rows below give T cell receptor beta chains drawn from one sample of a study of response to subunit inactivated influenza vaccine. A single record per CDR3 protein comes from TCRdb applying MiXCR to the RT-PCR reads. The table has 450,000 to 600,000 distinct CDR3 sequences, 7.2% seen once. The sequenced sample was PBMCs from blood, obtained around 25 months after vaccination. Receptors were obtained from a man between 50 and 75 years old who received an inactivated influenza vaccine. Both conserved end residues are part of each CDR3. The D gene is left open where the match is weak. Not every row has a clone size; where given, it reads once, few, many or a size class.

d_gene: -; j_gene: TRBJ1-1; abundance: many; v_gene: TRBV7-2; CDR3aa: CASSYADTNTEAFF; CDR3nt: TGTGCCAGCAGCTACGCAGACACGAACACTGAAGCTTTCTTT
d_gene: TRBD1; j_gene: TRBJ1-5; abundance: -; v_gene: TRBV20-1; CDR3aa: CSAFSLQGARSNQPQHF; CDR3nt: TGCAGTGCTTTCTCTTTACAGGGGGCGAGGAGCAATCAGCCCCAGCATTTT
d_gene: -; j_gene: TRBJ2-7; abundance: few; v_gene: TRBV6-1; CDR3aa: CASSDPGQSYEQYF; CDR3nt: TGTGCCAGCAGTGACCCAGGGCAGTCCTACGAGCAGTACTTC
d_gene: -; j_gene: TRBJ2-3; abundance: few; v_gene: TRBV5-1; CDR3aa: CASGLGYSTTDTQYF; CDR3nt: TGCGCCAGCGGACTGGGGTACAGCACAACAGATACGCAGTATTTT
d_gene: -; j_gene: TRBJ1-2; abundance: -; v_gene: TRBV7-2; CDR3aa: CASSLDYINYGYTF; CDR3nt: TGTGCCAGCAGCTTAGACTACATCAACTATGGCTACACCTTC
d_gene: -; j_gene: TRBJ2-2; abundance: -; v_gene: TRBV4-3; CDR3aa: CASSETGAPAGELFF; CDR3nt: TGCGCCAGCAGCGAAACGGGGGCCCCCGCCGGGGAGCTGTTTTTT
d_gene: TRBD2; j_gene: TRBJ2-3; abundance: -; v_gene: TRBV20-1; CDR3aa: CSAAPGLGTDTQYF; CDR3nt: TGCAGTGCGGCACCGGGACTAGGCACAGATACGCAGTATTTT
d_gene: TRBD1; j_gene: TRBJ2-5; abundance: few; v_gene: TRBV20-1; CDR3aa: CSARNDRVQYF; CDR3nt: TGCAGTGCTAGAAACGACAGGGTTCAGTACTTC
d_gene: TRBD2; j_gene: TRBJ2-3; abundance: many; v_gene: TRBV11-2; CDR3aa: CASSFRLAQDTQYF; CDR3nt: TGTGCCAGCAGCTTCCGACTAGCTCAAGATACGCAGTATTTT
d_gene: -; j_gene: TRBJ2-1; abundance: many; v_gene: TRBV29-1; CDR3aa: CSVEEARHYNEQFF; CDR3nt: TGCAGCGTTGAAGAGGCGAGACACTACAATGAGCAGTTCTTC
d_gene: -; j_gene: TRBJ2-2; abundance: -; v_gene: TRBV3-1; CDR3aa: CATQPGHNTGELFF; CDR3nt: TGTGCCACCCAGCCGGGACACAACACCGGGGAGCTGTTTTTT
d_gene: -; j_gene: TRBJ2-5; abundance: few; v_gene: TRBV10-3; CDR3aa: CAISDQYQETQYF; CDR3nt: TGTGCCATCAGTGACCAGTACCAAGAGACCCAGTACTTC
d_gene: TRBD1; j_gene: TRBJ2-7; abundance: -; v_gene: TRBV20-1; CDR3aa: CSARGTGTSYEQYF; CDR3nt: TGCAGTGCTAGAGGGACAGGGACCTCCTACGAGCAGTACTTC
d_gene: TRBD1; j_gene: TRBJ2-7; abundance: many; v_gene: TRBV2; CDR3aa: CASSGQGTYEQYF; CDR3nt: TGTGCCAGCAGTGGACAGGGGACCTACGAGCAGTACTTC
d_gene: TRBD1; j_gene: TRBJ1-5; abundance: many; v_gene: TRBV2; CDR3aa: CASSRGTGDSNQPQHF; CDR3nt: TGTGCCAGCAGTCGAGGGACAGGGGATAGCAATCAGCCCCAGCATTTT
d_gene: TRBD2; j_gene: TRBJ2-1; abundance: -; v_gene: TRBV29-1; CDR3aa: CSVEGGTSGSFYNEQFF; CDR3nt: TGCAGCGTTGAAGGGGGGACTAGCGGGAGTTTCTACAATGAGCAGTTCTTC
d_gene: TRBD2; j_gene: TRBJ2-1; abundance: few; v_gene: TRBV7-3; CDR3aa: CASSSMGRTSGRNEQFF; CDR3nt: TGTGCCAGCAGCTCCATGGGTAGGACTAGCGGGAGAAATGAGCAGTTCTTC
d_gene: TRBD2; j_gene: TRBJ2-1; abundance: few; v_gene: TRBV7-9; CDR3aa: CATPMREGSYNEQFF; CDR3nt: TGTGCCACCCCAATGCGGGAGGGGTCCTACAATGAGCAGTTCTTC